This T cell receptor (beta chain) was observed in a study of blood T cell repertoires in COVID-19. Assay used: immunoSEQ multiplex PCR; TCRdb lists only in-frame clones, some missing. This sample has 100,000 to 150,000 clones, with about 80% found just once. The table lists this clone with a count of one. The CDR3 runs to 12 residues. CDR1 is KGHDR and CDR2 is SFDVKD in the germline V gene. V was shortened by 7 bases and J by 2 bases, with 8 bases between the two germline ends. The specimen sequenced was peripheral blood. This receptor was obtained from a man aged 55 to 69 with acute or convalescent COVID-19. The chain couples TRBV24-1 to TRBJ2-7, with D perhaps TRBD2 (5 bases). The CDR3: CATRPGAYEQYF. The CDR3 nucleotides read TGTGCCACCAGACCCGGGGCCTACGAGCAGTACTTC.